The 17 T cell receptor beta chains in this list originate from one sample, sequenced in a study of OX40 agonist ivuxolimab in advanced cancers. The protocol was immunoSEQ multiplex PCR, while the TCRdb copy is restricted to in-frame clones and leaves out a portion. The sample has 65,000 to 85,000 clones, 85% to 90% seen once. Sequenced material: CD4+ or CD8+ T cells sorted from blood, taken in a trial of the OX40 agonist ivuxolimab. The source of these receptors is an adult with an advanced solid tumor such as melanoma, head and neck, liver or kidney cancer.

The CDR3 coding sequence is TGCGCCAGCAGTTACGGGACAGGGGGAACCGGGGAGCTGTTTTTT. It yields the protein CASSYGTGGTGELFF. V usage is TRBV4-3 and J usage is TRBJ2-2, with TRBD1 identical over 11 bases. Germline CDR1 LGHNA, CDR2 YSLEER. This CDR3 region has 15 residues. V dropped 6 bases and J dropped 5; count of bases not matched to a gene: 5.

The V gene is TRBV19, the J gene TRBJ1-4, with D possibly matching TRBD1 (5 bases). V was trimmed by 0 bases and J by 4 bases, leaving 15 bases between them. Germline V lookup: CDR1 LNHDA, CDR2 SQIVND (reference sequence). CDR3 length: 17 residues. The CDR3 nucleotides are TGTGCCAGTAGTATAGACGACCGACAGAGTCTTAATGAAAAACTGTTTTTT. Amino acid sequence: CASSIDDRQSLNEKLFF.

The V gene is TRBV5-5, the J gene TRBJ2-2; weak D call: TRBD1 (5 bases). The ends were cut back, 1 base at V and 7 bases at J, with 14 bases in the middle. Germline assignment: CDR1 SGHKS and CDR2 YYEKEE (reference sequence). CDR3 size: 15 residues. CDR3 amino acids: CASSLRSGWDGELFF. CDR3 bases: TGTGCCAGCAGCTTGCGGTCAGGGTGGGACGGGGAGCTGTTTTTT.

V gene TRBV21-1 combines with J gene TRBJ1-4. TRBV21-1 is a pseudogene segment. This CDR3 has 14 amino acids. The CDR3 DNA reads as TGTGCCAGCAGCATAAGGAGAACTAATGAAAAACTGTTTTTT. This sequence encodes CASSIRRTNEKLFF.

V is TRBV23-1 and J is TRBJ2-5, with no clear D. The better agreement between TRBJ2-7 and the DNA end casts doubt on the J call. TRBV23-1 is an open reading frame whose function is uncertain. The CDR3 consists of 15 residues. Written as DNA, the CDR3 is TGCGCCAGCAGTCACCCCCTAGGCCCCAGCTACGAGCAGTACTTC. Translation: CASSHPLGPSYEQYF.

This clone has just a few counts. This chain uses TRBV29-1 with TRBJ2-7; the D call may be TRBD1 or TRBD2 (5 bases each). This CDR3 region has 13 residues. CDR1 and CDR2 (germline): SQVTM, ANQGSEA. Trimming cost V 5 bases and J 3 bases, with 14 bases left between them. The CDR3 protein is CSVSRQGVYEQYF. The DNA for the CDR3 is TGCAGCGTTAGTAGGCAGGGAGTCTACGAGCAGTACTTC.

V usage is TRBV6-6 and J usage is TRBJ2-2; TRBD2 is a possible D gene (7 bases). The CDR3 totals 16 residues. From germline, CDR1 is MNHNY and CDR2 SVGAGI (reference sequence). V gave up 7 bases and J gave up 0 bases, with 15 bases separating them. CDR3 sequence (DNA): TGTGCCAGCACTGGGAGGGGGGCTGCGAACACCGGGGAGCTGTTTTTT. This translates into CASTGRGAANTGELFF.

The chain carries TRBV4-1 and TRBJ1-4, with D perhaps matching TRBD1 (6 bases). The V gene's germline CDR1 is MGHRA and CDR2 YSYEKL. V gave up 0 bases and J gave up 0 bases, with 20 bases separating them. This CDR3 has 20 residues. DNA of the CDR3: TGCGCCAGCAGCCAAGATCCAAGTATTGTAGGGGGTACAACTAATGAAAAACTGTTTTTT. Its translation is CASSQDPSIVGGTTNEKLFF.

The CDR3, as DNA: TGTGCCACCAGAAGGACTAGCGGGGACCCCCATGAGCAGTTCTTC. As protein: CATRRTSGDPHEQFF. The J gene is TRBJ2-1, the V gene TRBV15, with 12 nucleotides matching TRBD2. The CDR3 is 15 residues long. Germline-derived CDR1 and CDR2 are LNHNV and YYDKDF (reference sequence). V was pared by 6 bases and J by 8 bases, with 8 bases of the junction left unmatched.

The chain recombines TRBV11-2 with TRBJ2-5; either TRBD1 or TRBD2 may supply D (6 bases each). This CDR3 is 14 amino acids long. Looked up from germline, CDR1 is SGHAT and CDR2 is FQNNGV. Trimming cost V 0 bases and J 4 bases, with 9 bases left between them. CDR3 sequence: CASSLDRGLETQYF. CDR3 DNA sequence: TGTGCCAGCAGCTTAGACCGGGGGCTAGAGACCCAGTACTTC.

This chain uses TRBV7-2 with TRBJ2-7; 11 nucleotides align to TRBD1. This CDR3 has 15 residues. Trimming at V came to 7 bases and at J to 3 bases, leaving 8 bases not matched to a gene. Germline assignment: CDR1 SGHTA and CDR2 FQGNSA. The CDR3 here is CASIPGGTGGYEQYF. The CDR3 bases are TGTGCCAGCATCCCGGGGGGGACAGGGGGCTACGAGCAGTACTTC.

This chain uses TRBV28 with TRBJ1-5; 9 nucleotides align to TRBD1. V lost 4 bases, J lost 4 bases, and 8 bases stayed unmatched. Germline V gene lookup returns CDR1 MDHEN and CDR2 SYDVKM. This CDR3 comprises 16 residues. CDR3 DNA: TGTGCCAGCAGTTCGATGACAGGGGGAACAAATCAGCCCCAGCATTTT. This encodes CASSSMTGGTNQPQHF. Supplemented by reference TRBV28 and TRBJ1-5, the full variable domain reads DVKVTQSSRYLVKRTGEKVFLECVQDMDHENMFWYRQDPGLGLRLIYFSYDVKMKEKGDIPEGYSVSREKKERFSLILESASTNQTSMYLCASSSMTGGTNQPQHFGDGTRLSIL.

The rearrangement links TRBV11-2 to TRBJ1-2; D remains ambiguous. Germline lookup yields CDR1 SGHAT and CDR2 FQNNGV. The CDR3 contains 13 residues. Trimming removed 3 bases from V and 0 bases from J, with 5 bases in between. The CDR3 DNA reads as TGTGCCAGCAGCTTTACAGCTAACTATGGCTACACCTTC. Protein: CASSFTANYGYTF.

The chain joins TRBV9 to TRBJ2-5, with a possible D match to TRBD1 (5 bases). The germline V and J ends were trimmed by 2 bases and 4 bases, with 12 bases remaining between them. Germline CDR1 SGDLS, CDR2 YYNGEE. This CDR3 spans 14 amino acids. CDR3 bases: TGTGCCAGCAGCGTCAGGGATTACAGAGAGACCCAGTACTTC. Translating gives CASSVRDYRETQYF.

The chain carries TRBV4-3 and TRBJ2-1, with unresolved D. Germline V gives CDR1 LGHNA, CDR2 YSLEER. V lost 2 bases and J lost 2, with 7 bases in between. CDR3 size: 14 residues. This CDR3 reads CASSQSDTYNEQFF. CDR3 in DNA: TGCGCCAGCAGCCAATCCGACACCTACAATGAGCAGTTCTTC.

This chain connects TRBV5-4 to TRBJ1-1; D ambiguous. Germline-derived CDR1 and CDR2 are SGHNT and YYREEE (reference sequence). Trimming took 4 bases from V and 3 from J, leaving 10 bases between them. This CDR3 is built from 13 residues. The CDR3 loop is CASSPGRDTEAFF. In DNA, the CDR3 is TGTGCCAGCAGCCCGGGTCGGGACACTGAAGCTTTCTTT.

V and J are TRBV5-4 and TRBJ2-1; TRBD2 aligns across 9 bases. The CDR3 is 13 amino acids. Germline trimming cut 5 bases from V and 5 bases from J; bases unmatched to any gene: 2. The germline CDR1 and CDR2 sequences are SGHNT and YYREEE (reference sequence). CDR3 protein: CASSKRGDNEQFF. CDR3 coding DNA: TGTGCCAGCAGTAAGCGGGGGGACAATGAGCAGTTCTTC. The variable domain in full, with the rest retrieved from reference TRBV5-4 and TRBJ2-1, is ETGVTQSPTHLIKTRGQQVTLRCSSQSGHNTVSWYQQALGQGPQFIFQYYREEENGRGNFPPRFSGLQFPNYSSELNVNALELDDSALYLCASSKRGDNEQFFGPGTRLTVL.